Sequencing of this TCR beta chain was carried out in a study of T cell responses to AZD1222 COVID-19 vaccine. On this clone itself: Its antigen is unidentified.

It was second doses at about 4 or about 12 weeks that were pooled. Regarding the study as a whole: Two AZD1222 doses significantly raised spike-specific TCR breadth and depth over controls. Donors in the cohort were predominantly white British and more often female, and clonal diversity was possibly underestimated. Baseline seropositives among AZD1222 recipients totaled only 5 to 7.

The CDR3 spans 13 residues. Germline CDR1 is LGHNA and CDR2 is YSLEER. V was shortened by 0 bases and J by 10 bases, with 11 bases between the two germline ends. TCRdb's table, derived via immunoSEQ multiplex PCR, lists solely in-frame clones and lacks some. The sample holds roughly 100,000 clones, less than 95% seen once. J is TRBJ2-3 and V is TRBV4-3; D remains ambiguous. This clonotype was sampled from an adult who received the AZD1222 COVID-19 vaccine. Sequences were derived from peripheral blood, sampled 28 days after the second AZD1222 dose. CDR3 in amino acids: CASSQDKLPPQYF. CDR3 coding DNA: TGCGCCAGCAGCCAAGATAAACTCCCGCCGCAGTATTTT.